This TCR beta chain was observed in a study of brain T cells in children with intractable seizures. The CDR3 sequence is 14 residues long. The germline V gene has CDR1 MNHEY and CDR2 SVGAGI. V shed 6 bases, J shed 6 bases, and the junction held 11 bases outside the gene matches. Whole-study findings and limits: Absence of clones before surgery may stem from lower sequencing depth.

Here immunoSEQ multiplex PCR was the method, and the copy in TCRdb shows in-frame clones only, minus some. The top ten clones hold approximately 1.4% of a sample with tens of thousands of clones, under 95% of them seen once. A note on this clone: Its antigen is still unknown.

The input for sequencing was peripheral blood, taken at surgery. The receptor was derived from a boy less than two years old with tuberous sclerosis and intractable seizures. This chain joins TRBV6-5 and TRBJ2-7; 7 bases agree with TRBD1. CDR3 sequence (DNA): TGTGCCAGCAGGCGCGACAGGGAAGGTAGCGAGCAGTACTTC. Protein: CASRRDREGSEQYF.